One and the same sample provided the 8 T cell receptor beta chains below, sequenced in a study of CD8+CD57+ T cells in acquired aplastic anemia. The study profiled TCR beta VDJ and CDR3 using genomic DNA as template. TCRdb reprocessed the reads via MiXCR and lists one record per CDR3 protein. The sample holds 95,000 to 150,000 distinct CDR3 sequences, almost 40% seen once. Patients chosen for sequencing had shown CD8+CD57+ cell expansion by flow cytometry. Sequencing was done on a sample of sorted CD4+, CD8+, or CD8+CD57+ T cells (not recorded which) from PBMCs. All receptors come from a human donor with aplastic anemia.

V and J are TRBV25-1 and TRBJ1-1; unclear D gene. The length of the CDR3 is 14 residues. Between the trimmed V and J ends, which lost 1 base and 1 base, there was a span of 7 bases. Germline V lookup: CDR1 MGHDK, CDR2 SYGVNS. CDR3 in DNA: TGTGCCAGCAGTGAATGGGGAAAGAACACTGAAGCTTTCTTT. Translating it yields CASSEWGKNTEAFF.

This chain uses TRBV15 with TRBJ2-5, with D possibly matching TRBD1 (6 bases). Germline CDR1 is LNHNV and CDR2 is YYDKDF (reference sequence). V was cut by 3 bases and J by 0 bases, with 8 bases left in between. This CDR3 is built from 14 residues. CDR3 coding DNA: TGTGCCACCAGCAGCGGACAGCACCAAGAGACCCAGTACTTC. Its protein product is CATSSGQHQETQYF.

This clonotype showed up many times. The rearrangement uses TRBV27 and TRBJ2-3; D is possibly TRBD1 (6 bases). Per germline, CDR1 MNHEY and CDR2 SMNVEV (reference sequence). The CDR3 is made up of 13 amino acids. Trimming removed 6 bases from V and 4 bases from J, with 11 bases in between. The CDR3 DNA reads TGTGCCAGCAGGGACAGTTTTTCAGATACGCAGTATTTT. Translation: CASRDSFSDTQYF.

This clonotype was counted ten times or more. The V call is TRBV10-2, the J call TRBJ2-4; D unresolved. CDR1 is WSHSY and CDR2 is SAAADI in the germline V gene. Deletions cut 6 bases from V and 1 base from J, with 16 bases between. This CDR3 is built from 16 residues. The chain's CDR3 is CASSKTSFLAKNIQYF. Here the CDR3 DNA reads TGCGCCAGCAGCAAGACATCCTTCCTGGCCAAAAACATTCAGTACTTC.

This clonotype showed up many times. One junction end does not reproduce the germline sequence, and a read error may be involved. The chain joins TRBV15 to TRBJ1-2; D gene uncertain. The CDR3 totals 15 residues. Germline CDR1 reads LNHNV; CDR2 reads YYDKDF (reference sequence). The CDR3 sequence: CATSRDRRANYSYTF. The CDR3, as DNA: TGTGCCACCAGCAGAGATCGAAGGGCCAACTATAGCTACACCTTC.

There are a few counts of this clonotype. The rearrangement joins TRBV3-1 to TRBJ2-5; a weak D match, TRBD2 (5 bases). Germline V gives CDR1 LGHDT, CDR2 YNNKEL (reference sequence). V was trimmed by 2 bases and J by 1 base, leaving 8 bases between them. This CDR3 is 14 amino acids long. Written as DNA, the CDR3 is TGTGCCAGCAGCCAATCGCGGGTCCAAGAGACCCAGTACTTC. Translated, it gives CASSQSRVQETQYF.

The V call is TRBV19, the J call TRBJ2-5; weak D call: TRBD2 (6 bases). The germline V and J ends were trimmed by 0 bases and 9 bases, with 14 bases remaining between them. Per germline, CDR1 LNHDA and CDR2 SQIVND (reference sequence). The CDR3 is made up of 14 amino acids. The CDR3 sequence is CASSIDFGGQPQYF. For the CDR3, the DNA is TGTGCCAGTAGTATAGATTTCGGAGGGCAGCCCCAGTACTTC.

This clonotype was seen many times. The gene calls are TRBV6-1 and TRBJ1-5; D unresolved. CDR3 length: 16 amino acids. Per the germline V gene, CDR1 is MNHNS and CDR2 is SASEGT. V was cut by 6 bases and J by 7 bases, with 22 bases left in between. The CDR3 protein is CASSGPHPLSGQPQHF. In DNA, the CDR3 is TGTGCCAGCAGCGGGCCTCATCCCCTCTCTGGCCAGCCCCAGCATTTT.